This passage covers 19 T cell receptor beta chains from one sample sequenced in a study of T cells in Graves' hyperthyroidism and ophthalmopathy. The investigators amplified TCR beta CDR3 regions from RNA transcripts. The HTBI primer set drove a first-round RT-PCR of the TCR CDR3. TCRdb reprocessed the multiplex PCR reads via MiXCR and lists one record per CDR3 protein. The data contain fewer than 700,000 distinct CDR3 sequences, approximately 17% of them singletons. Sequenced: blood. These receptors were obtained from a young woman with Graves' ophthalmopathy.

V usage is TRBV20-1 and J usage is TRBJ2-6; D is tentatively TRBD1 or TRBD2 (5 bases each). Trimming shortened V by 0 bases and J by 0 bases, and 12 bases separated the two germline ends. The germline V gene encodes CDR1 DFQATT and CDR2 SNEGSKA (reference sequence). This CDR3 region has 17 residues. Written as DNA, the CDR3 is TGCAGTGCTAGAGACCACCTGGGGGTCTCTGGGGCCAACGTCCTGACTTTC. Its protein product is CSARDHLGVSGANVLTF.

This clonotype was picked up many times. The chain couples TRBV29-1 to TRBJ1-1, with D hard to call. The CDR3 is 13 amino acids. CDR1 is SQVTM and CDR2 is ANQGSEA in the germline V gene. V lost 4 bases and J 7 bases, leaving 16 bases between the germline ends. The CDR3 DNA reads TGCAGCGTTGCGCCCGATTCTCACGGTGAAGCTTTCTTT. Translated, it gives CSVAPDSHGEAFF. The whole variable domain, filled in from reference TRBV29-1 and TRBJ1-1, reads SAVISQKPSRDICQRGTSLTIQCQVDSQVTMMFWYRQQPGQSLTLIATANQGSEATYESGFVIDKFPISRPNLTFSTLTVSNMSPEDSSIYLCSVAPDSHGEAFFGQGTRLTVV.

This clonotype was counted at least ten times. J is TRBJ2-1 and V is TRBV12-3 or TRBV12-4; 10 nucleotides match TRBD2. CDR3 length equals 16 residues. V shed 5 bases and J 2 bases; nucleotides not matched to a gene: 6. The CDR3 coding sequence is TGTGCCAGCAGTGGACAGCGGGAGGGCCCCTACAATGAGCAGTTCTTC. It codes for CASSGQREGPYNEQFF.

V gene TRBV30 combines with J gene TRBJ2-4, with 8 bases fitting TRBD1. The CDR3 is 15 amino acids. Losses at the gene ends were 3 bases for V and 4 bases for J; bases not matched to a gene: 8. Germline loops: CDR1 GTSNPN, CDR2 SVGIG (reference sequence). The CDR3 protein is CAWRGGQDDKNIQYF. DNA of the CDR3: TGTGCCTGGAGGGGGGGACAGGACGATAAAAACATTCAGTACTTC.

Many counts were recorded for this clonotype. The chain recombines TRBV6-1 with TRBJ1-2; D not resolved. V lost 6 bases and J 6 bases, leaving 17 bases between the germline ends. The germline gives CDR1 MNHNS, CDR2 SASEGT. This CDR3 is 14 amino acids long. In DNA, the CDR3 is TGTGCCAGCAGCCACGTCCGGGAAGGGAATGGCTACACCTTC. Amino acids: CASSHVREGNGYTF.

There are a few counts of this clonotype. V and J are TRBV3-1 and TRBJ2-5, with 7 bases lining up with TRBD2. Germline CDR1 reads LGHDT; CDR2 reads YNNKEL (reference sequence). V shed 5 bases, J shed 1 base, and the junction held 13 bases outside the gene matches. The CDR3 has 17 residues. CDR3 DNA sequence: TGTGCCAGCAGCTTTTTACCAGCGGGACGCTCCCAAGAGACCCAGTACTTC. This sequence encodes CASSFLPAGRSQETQYF.

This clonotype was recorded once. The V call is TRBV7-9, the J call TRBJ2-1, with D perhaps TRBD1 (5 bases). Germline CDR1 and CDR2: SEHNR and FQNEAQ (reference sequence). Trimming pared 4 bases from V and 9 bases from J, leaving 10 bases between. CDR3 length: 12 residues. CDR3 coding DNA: TGTGCCAGCAGCTCAGGGTTCCCTGAGCAGTTCTTC. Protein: CASSSGFPEQFF.

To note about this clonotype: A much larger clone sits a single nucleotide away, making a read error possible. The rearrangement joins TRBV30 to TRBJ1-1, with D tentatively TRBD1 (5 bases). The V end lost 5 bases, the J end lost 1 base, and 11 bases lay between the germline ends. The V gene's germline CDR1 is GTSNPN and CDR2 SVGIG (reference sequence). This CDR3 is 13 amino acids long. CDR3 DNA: TGTGCCTGGCAGACAGAAACGAACACTGAAGCTTTCTTT. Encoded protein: CAWQTETNTEAFF.

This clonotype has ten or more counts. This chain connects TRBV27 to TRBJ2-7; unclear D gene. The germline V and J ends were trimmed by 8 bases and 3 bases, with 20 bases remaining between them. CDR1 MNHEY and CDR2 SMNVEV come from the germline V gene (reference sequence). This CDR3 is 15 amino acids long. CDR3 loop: CASHNLASPSYEQYF. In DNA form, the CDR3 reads TGTGCCAGCCATAACCTCGCATCTCCCAGCTACGAGCAGTACTTC.

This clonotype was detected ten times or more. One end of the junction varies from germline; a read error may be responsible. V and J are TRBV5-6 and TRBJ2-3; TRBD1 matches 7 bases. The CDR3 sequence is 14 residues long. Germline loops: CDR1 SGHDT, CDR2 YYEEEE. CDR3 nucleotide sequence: TGCGCCAGCAGCTCAGGGGGTTCCTCAGATACGCAGTATTTT. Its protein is CASSSGGSSDTQYF.

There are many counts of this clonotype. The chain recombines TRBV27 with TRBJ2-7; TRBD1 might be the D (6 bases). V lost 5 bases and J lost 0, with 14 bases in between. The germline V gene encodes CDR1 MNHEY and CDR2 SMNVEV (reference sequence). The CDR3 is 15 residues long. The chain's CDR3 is CASSPRTAASYEQYF. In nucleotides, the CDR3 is TGTGCCAGCAGTCCTCGGACAGCTGCCTCCTACGAGCAGTACTTC.

CDR3 coding DNA: TGTGCCAGCAGACTAGCGGGAGGGCCGGGCACCGGGGAGCTGTTTTTT. Translation: CASRLAGGPGTGELFF. The V and J genes are TRBV7-3 and TRBJ2-2; 13 nucleotides agree with TRBD2. Germline V CDR1 and CDR2: SGHTA, FQGTGA. The ends lost 6 bases at V and 4 bases at J; junction bases unmatched: 5. The CDR3 runs to 16 residues.

This chain's CDR3 is CASSAGTGDFTGNTIYF. CDR3 in DNA: TGTGCCAGCAGTGCCGGGACAGGGGACTTTACGGGAAACACCATATATTTT. The rearrangement links TRBV12-3 or TRBV12-4 to TRBJ1-3; TRBD1 matches 10 bases. CDR3 size: 17 residues. The junction had 11 bases not matched to a gene; V was cut back by 5 bases and J by 4 bases.

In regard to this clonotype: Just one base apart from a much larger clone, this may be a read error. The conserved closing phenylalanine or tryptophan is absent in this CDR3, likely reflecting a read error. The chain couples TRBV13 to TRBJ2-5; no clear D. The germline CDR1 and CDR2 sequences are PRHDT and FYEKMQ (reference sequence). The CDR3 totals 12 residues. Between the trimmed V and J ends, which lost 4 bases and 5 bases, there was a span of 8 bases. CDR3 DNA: TGTGCCAGCAGCTCGTCCGGGGAGACCCAGTACCTC. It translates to CASSSSGETQYL.

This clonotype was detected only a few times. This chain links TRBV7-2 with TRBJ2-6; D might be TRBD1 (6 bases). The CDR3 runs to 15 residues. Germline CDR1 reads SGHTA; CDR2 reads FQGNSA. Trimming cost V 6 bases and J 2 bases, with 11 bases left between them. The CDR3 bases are TGTGCCAGCAGGCGACAGGTTGCTGGGGCCAACGTCCTGACTTTC. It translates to CASRRQVAGANVLTF.

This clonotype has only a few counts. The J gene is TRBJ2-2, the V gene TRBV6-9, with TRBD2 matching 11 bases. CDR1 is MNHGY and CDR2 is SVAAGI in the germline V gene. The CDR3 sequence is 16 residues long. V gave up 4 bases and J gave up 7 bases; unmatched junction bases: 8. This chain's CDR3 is CASSFSSGRANGELFF. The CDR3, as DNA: TGTGCCAGCAGTTTCAGTAGCGGGAGGGCCAACGGGGAGCTGTTTTTT.

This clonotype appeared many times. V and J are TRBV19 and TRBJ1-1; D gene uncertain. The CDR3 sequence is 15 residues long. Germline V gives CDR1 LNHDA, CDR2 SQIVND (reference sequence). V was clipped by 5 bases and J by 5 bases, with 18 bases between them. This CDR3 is CASSPRLVAGTEAFF. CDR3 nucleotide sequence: TGTGCCAGTAGTCCGAGACTCGTAGCAGGAACTGAAGCTTTCTTT. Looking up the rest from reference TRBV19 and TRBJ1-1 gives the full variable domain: DGGITQSPKYLFRKEGQNVTLSCEQNLNHDAMYWYRQDPGQGLRLIYYSQIVNDFQKGDIAEGYSVSREKKESFPLTVTSAQKNPTAFYLCASSPRLVAGTEAFFGQGTRLTVV.

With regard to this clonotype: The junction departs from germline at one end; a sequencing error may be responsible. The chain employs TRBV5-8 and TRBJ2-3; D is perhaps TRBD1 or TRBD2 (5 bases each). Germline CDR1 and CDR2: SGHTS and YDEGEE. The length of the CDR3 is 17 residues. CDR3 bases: TGCGCCAGCAGCCAAGATTGGACGGGGCTTAACACAGATACGCAGTATTTT. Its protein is CASSQDWTGLNTDTQYF.

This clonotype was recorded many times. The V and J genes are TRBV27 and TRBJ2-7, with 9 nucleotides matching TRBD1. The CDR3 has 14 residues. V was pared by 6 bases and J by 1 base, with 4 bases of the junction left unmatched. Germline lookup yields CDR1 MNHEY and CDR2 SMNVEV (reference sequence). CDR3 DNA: TGTGCCAGCAGCACAGGGGGCGGATCCTACGAGCAGTACTTC. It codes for CASSTGGGSYEQYF.